A single T cell receptor beta chain is shown here with its context. Deletions cut 0 bases from V and 0 bases from J, with 7 bases between. The germline V gene encodes CDR1 SGHRS and CDR2 YFSETQ. The CDR3 is made up of 15 amino acids. Assay: immunoSEQ multiplex PCR; the TCRdb copy retains only in-frame clones and omits some. This sample yields about 120,000 clones, of which approximately 90% are seen a single time; roughly 8.4% belongs to the top ten. The entry originates in a study of T cell responses to AZD1222 COVID-19 vaccine. The TCR was taken from an adult in good health. The J gene is TRBJ1-3, the V gene TRBV5-1; D uncertain. The specimen comprised peripheral blood, sampled on day 0 of AZD1222 vaccination. The CDR3 here is CASSLDSGSGNTIYF. The CDR3 DNA sequence: TGCGCCAGCAGCTTGGATTCAGGCTCTGGAAACACCATATATTTT.